This TCR beta chain appears in the sequencing data of a study of blood T cell repertoires in COVID-19. Study details: T cells, B-cell-depleted T cells, or PBMCs provided the cDNA or gDNA that served as material.

Germline V gives CDR1 SGHNT, CDR2 YYREEE (reference sequence). The V and J ends lost 2 bases and 0 bases, in that order; junction bases with no gene match: 2. The CDR3 extends over 14 amino acids. Using immunoSEQ multiplex PCR, the repertoire was profiled, and TCRdb retains in-frame clones only, with some absent. This table holds fewer than 450,000 clones, roughly 88% found once. Sequenced: PBMCs or T cells enriched from blood (not recorded which). The sequence came from a middle-aged woman with acute COVID-19. J is TRBJ2-7 and V is TRBV5-4, with TRBD1 identical over 7 bases. This chain's CDR3 is CASSLQGLSYEQYF. CDR3 bases: TGTGCCAGCAGCTTACAGGGGCTCTCCTACGAGCAGTACTTC.